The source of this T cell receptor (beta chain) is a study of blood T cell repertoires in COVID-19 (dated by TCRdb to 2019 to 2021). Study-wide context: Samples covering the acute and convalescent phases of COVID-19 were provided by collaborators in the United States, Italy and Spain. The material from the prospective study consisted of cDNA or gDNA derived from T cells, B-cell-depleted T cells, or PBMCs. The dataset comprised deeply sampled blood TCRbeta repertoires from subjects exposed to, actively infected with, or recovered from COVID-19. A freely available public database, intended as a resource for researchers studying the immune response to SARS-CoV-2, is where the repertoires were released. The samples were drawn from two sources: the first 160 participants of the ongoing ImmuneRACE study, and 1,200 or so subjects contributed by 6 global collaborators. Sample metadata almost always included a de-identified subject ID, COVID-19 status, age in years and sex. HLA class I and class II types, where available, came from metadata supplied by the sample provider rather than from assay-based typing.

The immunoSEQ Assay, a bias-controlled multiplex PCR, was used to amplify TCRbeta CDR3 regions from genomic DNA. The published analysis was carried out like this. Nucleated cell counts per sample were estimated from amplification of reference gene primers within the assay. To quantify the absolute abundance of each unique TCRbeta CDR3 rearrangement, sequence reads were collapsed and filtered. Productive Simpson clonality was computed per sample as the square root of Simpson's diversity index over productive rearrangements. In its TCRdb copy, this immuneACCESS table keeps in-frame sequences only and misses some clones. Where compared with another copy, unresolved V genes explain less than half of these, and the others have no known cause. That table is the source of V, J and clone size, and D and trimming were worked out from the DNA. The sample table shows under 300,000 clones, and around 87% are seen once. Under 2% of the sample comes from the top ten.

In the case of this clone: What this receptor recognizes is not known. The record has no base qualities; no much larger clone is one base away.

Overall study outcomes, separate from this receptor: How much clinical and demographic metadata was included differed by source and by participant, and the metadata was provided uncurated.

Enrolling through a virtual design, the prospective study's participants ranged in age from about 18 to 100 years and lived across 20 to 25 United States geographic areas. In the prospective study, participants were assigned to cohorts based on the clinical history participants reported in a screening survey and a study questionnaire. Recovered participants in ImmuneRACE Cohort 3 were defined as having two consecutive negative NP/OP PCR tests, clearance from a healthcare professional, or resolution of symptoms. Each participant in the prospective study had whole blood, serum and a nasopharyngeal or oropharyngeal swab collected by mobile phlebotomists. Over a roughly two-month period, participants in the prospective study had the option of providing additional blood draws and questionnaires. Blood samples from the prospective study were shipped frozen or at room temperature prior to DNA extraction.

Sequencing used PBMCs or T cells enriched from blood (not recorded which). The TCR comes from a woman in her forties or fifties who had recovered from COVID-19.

The CDR3 region: CASSFTGTSLNEQFF. The nucleotide sequence reads as follows: TGTGCCAGCAGCTTTACCGGGACTAGCTTGAATGAGCAGTTCTTC. The chain employs TRBV11-2 and TRBJ2-1, with TRBD2 matching 9 junction bases. Germline trimming: 3 bases from V, 7 bases from J; junction bases outside gene matches: 7. From the germline V gene, CDR1 is SGHAT and CDR2 is FQNNGV. The CDR3 starts with the cysteine, ends with the phenylalanine, and has 15 residues. Solely the CDR3 DNA is kept, with 45 bases framed from the first base.